This T cell receptor beta chain was sequenced for a study of CXCR3-negative and CXCR3-positive naive CD8 T cells. The study sorted every CD8+ T cell subset in triplicate at 300,000 to 350,000 cells each. Identification of naive CD8+ T cells rested on CD45RO-CCR7+CD27+CD95- status. The libraries of TRB cDNA were constructed through 5' RACE using UMI labels. After re-calling the 5' RACE reads, TCRdb lists one entry per CDR3 protein, DNA absent. Seen in this sample are about 110,000 distinct CDR3 sequences; the ten most common clones hold around 0.4%. There are 13 residues in the CDR3. Per germline, CDR1 SEHNR and CDR2 FQNEAQ (reference sequence). In regard to this clonotype: Antigen: not known.

Study conclusions and caveats: TRB CDR3s were more hydrophobic in CXCR3-positive than in CXCR3-negative naive cells. Comparably high diversity marked both naive subsets, whereas memory CD8+ cells had much lower diversity. TRBV-TRBJ usage matched between naive CXCR3-negative and CXCR3-positive cells but not between memory cells.

The gene calls are TRBV7-9 and TRBJ2-3. The clonotype comes from a human donor in good health. Some clones in this sample may be carry-over from other donors' samples. The sequencing input was naive CXCR3+ CD8+ T cells from blood. Subset defined: CD45RO-CCR7+CD27+CD95- naive CD8+ T cells expressing CXCR3 (TNR3+). CDR3 amino acids: CASNSGYTDTQYF.